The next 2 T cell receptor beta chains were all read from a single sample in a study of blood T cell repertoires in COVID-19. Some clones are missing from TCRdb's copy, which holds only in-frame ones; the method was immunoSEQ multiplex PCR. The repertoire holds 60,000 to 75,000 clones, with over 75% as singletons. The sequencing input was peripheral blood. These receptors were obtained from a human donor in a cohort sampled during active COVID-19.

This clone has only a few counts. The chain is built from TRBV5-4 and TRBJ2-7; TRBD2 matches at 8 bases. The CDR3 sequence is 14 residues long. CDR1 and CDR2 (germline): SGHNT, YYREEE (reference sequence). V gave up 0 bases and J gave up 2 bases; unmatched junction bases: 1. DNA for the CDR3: TGTGCCAGCAGCTTGGGACTAGCGACCTACGAGCAGTACTTC. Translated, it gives CASSLGLATYEQYF. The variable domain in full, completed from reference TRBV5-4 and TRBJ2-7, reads ETGVTQSPTHLIKTRGQQVTLRCSSQSGHNTVSWYQQALGQGPQFIFQYYREEENGRGNFPPRFSGLQFPNYSSELNVNALELDDSALYLCASSLGLATYEQYFGPGTRLTVT.

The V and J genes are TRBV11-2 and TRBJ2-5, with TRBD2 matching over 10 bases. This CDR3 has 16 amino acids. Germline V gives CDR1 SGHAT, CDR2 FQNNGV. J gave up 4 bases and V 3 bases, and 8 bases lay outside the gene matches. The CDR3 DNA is TGTGCCAGCAGCTTTCGGGGTAGCGGGGGGATAGAGACCCAGTACTTC. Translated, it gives CASSFRGSGGIETQYF.